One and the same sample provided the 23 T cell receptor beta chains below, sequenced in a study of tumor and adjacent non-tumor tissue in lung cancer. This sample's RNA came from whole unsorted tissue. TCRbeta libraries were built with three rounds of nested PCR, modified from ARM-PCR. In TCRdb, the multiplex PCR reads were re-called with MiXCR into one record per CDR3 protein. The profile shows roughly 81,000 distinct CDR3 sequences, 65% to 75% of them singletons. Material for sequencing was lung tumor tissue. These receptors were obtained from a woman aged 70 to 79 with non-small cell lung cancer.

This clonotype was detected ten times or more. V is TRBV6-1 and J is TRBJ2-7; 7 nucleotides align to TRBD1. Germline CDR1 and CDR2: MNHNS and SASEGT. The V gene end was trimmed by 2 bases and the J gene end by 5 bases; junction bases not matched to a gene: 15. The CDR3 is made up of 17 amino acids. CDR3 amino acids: CASSELTGTDLMDEQYF. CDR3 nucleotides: TGTGCCAGCAGTGAACTTACAGGGACAGACCTAATGGACGAGCAGTACTTC.

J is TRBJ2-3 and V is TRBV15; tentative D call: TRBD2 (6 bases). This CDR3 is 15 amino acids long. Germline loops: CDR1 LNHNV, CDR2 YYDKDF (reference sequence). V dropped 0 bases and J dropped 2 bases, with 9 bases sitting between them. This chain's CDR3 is CATSREGGNTDTQYF. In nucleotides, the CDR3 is TGTGCCACCAGCAGAGAGGGGGGAAACACAGATACGCAGTATTTT.

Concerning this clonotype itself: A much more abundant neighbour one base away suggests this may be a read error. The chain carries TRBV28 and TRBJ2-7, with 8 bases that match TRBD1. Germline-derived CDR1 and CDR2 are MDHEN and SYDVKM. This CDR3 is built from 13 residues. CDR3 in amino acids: CTSSSGQAYEQYF. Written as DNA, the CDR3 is TGTACCAGCTCCTCGGGACAGGCCTACGAGCAGTACTTC.

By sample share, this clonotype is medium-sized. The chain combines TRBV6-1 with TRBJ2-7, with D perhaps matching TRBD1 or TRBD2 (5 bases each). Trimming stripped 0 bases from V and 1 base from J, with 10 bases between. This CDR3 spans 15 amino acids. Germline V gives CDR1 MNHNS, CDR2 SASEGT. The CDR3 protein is CASSEAGVLSYEQYF. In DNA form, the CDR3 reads TGTGCCAGCAGTGAAGCGGGGGTGCTGTCCTACGAGCAGTACTTC.

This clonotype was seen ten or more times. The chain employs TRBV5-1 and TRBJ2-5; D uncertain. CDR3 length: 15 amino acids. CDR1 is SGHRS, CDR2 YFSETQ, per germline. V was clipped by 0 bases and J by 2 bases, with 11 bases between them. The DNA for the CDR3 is TGCGCCAGCAGCTTGGCCATATGGGGACAAGAGACCCAGTACTTC. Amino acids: CASSLAIWGQETQYF.

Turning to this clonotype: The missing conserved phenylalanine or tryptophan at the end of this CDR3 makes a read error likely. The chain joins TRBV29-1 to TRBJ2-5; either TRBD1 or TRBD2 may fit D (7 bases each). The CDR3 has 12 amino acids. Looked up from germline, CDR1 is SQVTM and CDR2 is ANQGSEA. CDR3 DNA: TGCAACGTCCTCAGGGGGGGGAAGACCCAGTACTTA. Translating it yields CNVLRGGKTQYL.

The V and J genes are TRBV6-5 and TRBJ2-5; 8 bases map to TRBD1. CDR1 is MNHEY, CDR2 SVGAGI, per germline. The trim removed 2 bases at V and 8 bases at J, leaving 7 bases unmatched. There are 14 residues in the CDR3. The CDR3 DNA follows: TGTGCCAGCAGTTACCGGGACAGGAGGAATACCCAGTACTTC. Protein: CASSYRDRRNTQYF.

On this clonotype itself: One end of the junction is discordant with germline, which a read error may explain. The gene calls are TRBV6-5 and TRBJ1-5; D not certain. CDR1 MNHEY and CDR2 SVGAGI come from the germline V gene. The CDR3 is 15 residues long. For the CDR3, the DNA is TGTACCAGCCAGCCCCGGGCAGTGGGTAATCAGCCTCAGCATTTT. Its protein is CTSQPRAVGNQPQHF.

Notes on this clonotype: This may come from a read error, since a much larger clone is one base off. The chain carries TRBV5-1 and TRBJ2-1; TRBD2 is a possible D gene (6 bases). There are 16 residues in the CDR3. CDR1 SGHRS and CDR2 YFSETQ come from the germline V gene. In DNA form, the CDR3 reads TGCGCCAGCAACTTGGACGGGCAGACTAGCTACAATGAGCAGTTCTTC. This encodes CASNLDGQTSYNEQFF.

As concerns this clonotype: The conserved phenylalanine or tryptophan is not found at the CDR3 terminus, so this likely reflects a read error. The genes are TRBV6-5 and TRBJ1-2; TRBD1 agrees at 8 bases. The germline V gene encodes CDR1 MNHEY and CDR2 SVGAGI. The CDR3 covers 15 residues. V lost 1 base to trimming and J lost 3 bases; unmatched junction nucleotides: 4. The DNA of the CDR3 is TGTGCCAGCAGTTACTACCCAGGGGGCGACTATGGCTACACCTCC. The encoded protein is CASSYYPGGDYGYTS.

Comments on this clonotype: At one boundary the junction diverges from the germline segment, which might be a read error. The CDR3 region has the DNA TGTGCCAGCAGGGTCCGGGGACTAGCGTCGGCCGGCTCCTACAATGAGCAGTTATTC. Translated: CASRVRGLASAGSYNEQLF. V is TRBV6-1 and J is TRBJ2-1, with 10 bases matching TRBD2. CDR1 MNHNS and CDR2 SASEGT come from the germline V gene. The CDR3 length is 19 residues.

The CDR3 bases are TGCCTCAGCAGCCTCCCAAGCGGCTATGGCTACACCTTC. This codes for CLSSLPSGYGYTF. The chain is built from TRBV4-1 and TRBJ1-2; D call uncertain. The CDR3 has 13 residues. Germline assignment: CDR1 MGHRA and CDR2 YSYEKL.

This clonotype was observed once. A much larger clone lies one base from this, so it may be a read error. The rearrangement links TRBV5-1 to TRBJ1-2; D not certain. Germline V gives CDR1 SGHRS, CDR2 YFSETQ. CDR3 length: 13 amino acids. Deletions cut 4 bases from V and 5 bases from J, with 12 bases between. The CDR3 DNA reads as TGCGCCAGCAGCCAGGAGTCCTCTTATGGCTACACCTTC. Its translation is CASSQESSYGYTF.

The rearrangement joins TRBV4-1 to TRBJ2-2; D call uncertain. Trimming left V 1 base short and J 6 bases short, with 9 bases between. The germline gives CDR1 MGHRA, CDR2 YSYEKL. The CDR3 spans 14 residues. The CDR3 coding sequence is TGCGCCAGCAGCCAAGGAACTTCCGCCGGGGAGCTGTTTTTT. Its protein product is CASSQGTSAGELFF.

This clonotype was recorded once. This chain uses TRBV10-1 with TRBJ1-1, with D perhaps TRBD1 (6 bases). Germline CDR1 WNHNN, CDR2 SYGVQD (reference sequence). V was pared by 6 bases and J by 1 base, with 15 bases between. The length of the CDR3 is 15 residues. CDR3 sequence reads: CASSDNRAKNTEAFF. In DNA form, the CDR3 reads TGCGCCAGCAGCGACAACAGGGCAAAGAACACTGAAGCTTTCTTT.

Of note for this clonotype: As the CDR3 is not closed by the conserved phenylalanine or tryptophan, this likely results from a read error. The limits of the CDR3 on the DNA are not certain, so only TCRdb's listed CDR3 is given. The CDR3: CSVRDHGNYGYIL. The chain couples TRBV29-1 to TRBJ1-2. CDR1 is SQVTM, CDR2 ANQGSEA, per germline. Inclusive of both ends, the CDR3 amounts to 13 amino acids.

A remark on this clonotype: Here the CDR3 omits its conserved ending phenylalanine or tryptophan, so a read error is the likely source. DNA of the CDR3: TGCAGCGTCTCAAAAGATGGGACTAGCGCCTCCTACGAACAGTACTTA. Translated, it gives CSVSKDGTSASYEQYL. The rearrangement uses TRBV29-1 and TRBJ2-7, with 10 bases aligning to TRBD2. The CDR3 is made up of 16 amino acids. Per the germline V gene, CDR1 is SQVTM and CDR2 is ANQGSEA.

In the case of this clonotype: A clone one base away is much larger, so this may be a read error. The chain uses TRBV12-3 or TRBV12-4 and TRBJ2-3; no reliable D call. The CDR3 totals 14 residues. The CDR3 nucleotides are TGTACCAGCAGGCCCCCTGTCCGCACAGATACGCAGTATTTT. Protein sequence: CTSRPPVRTDTQYF.

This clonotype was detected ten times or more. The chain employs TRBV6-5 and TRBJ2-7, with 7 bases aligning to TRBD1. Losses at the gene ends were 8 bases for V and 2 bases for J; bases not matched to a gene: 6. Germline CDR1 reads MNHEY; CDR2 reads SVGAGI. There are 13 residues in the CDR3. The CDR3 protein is CASLGQNTYEQYF. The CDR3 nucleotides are TGTGCCAGCCTGGGACAGAACACCTACGAGCAGTACTTC.

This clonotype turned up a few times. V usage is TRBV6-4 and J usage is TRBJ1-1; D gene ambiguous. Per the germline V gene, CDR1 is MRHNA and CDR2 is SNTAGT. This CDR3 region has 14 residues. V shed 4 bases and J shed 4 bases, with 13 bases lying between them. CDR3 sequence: CASSAQEGSTEAFF. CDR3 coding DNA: TGTGCCAGCAGTGCTCAAGAGGGTAGCACTGAAGCTTTCTTT.

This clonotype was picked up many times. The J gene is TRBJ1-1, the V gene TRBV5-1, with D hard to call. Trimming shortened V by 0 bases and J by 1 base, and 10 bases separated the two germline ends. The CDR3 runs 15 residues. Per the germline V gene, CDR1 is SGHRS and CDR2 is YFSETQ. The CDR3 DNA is TGCGCCAGCAGCTTGGCCGCGGGCTGGAACACTGAAGCTTTCTTT. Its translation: CASSLAAGWNTEAFF. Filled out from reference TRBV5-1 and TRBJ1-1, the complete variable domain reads KAGVTQTPRYLIKTRGQQVTLSCSPISGHRSVSWYQQTPGQGLQFLFEYFSETQRNKGNFPGRFSGRQFSNSRSEMNVSTLELGDSALYLCASSLAAGWNTEAFFGQGTRLTVV.

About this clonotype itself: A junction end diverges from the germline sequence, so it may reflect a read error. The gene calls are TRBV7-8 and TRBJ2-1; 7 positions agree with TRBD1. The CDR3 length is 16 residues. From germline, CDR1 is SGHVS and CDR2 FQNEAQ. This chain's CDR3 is CASSLGGQRPYNEQLF. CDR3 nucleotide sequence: TGTGCCAGCAGCTTAGGGGGACAGAGGCCTTACAATGAGCAGCTCTTC.

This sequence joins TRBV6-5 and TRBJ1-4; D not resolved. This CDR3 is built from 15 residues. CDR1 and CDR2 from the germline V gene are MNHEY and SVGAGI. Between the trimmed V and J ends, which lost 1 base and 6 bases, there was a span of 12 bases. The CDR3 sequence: CASSYFSGVDEKLFF. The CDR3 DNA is TGTGCCAGCAGTTACTTTTCCGGAGTGGATGAAAAACTGTTTTTT.